The clone carrying this T cell receptor (beta chain) was observed many times. Its specificity is not known. PBMCs were isolated at a quantity of at least 7 million per sample. Between the trimmed V and J ends, which lost 4 bases and 4 bases, there was a span of 14 bases. CDR3 length: 14 amino acids. Germline loops: CDR1 SGHTA, CDR2 FQGNSA. PCR was performed a second time for about 6 to 12 cycles using a sample-barcoded 5' primer and a J-beta primer mix. Via MiXCR, TCRdb re-called the 5' RACE reads, giving one row per CDR3 protein. The repertoire includes more than 1,000,000 distinct CDR3 sequences, less than 25% of them detected once, and around 0.7% sits in the top ten. The sample is drawn from a study of blood T cells in healthy people across ages. Overall study findings and caveats: Estimated diversity across one million T cells was deemed an underestimate. The percentage of naive T cells correlated strongly with TCR beta diversity.

Another study also made use of these data, one on T cells of mothers and their children. This second study says: Researchers found no T cell clones that were persistent and microchimeric.

This chain uses TRBV7-2 with TRBJ2-7, with TRBD1 as a possible D gene (5 bases). The TCR comes from a girl aged 2 to 10 in good health. The sequenced sample was blood. DNA of the CDR3: TGTGCCAGCAGCTCCGGCCTGGGGCGGTACGAGCAGTACTTC. It is translated as CASSSGLGRYEQYF.